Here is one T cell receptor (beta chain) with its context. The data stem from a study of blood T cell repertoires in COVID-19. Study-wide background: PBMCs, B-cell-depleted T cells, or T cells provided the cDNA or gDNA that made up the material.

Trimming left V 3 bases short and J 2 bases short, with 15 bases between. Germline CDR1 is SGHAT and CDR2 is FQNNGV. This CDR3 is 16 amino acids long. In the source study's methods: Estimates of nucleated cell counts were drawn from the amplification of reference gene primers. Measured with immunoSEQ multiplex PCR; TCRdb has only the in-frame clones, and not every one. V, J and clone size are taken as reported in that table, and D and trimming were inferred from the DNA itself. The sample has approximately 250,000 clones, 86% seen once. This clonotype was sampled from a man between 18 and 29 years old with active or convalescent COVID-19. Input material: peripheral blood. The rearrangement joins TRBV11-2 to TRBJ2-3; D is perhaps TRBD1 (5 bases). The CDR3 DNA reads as TGTGCCAGCAGCTTGGACCCAGGGTTTCTCACAGATACGCAGTATTTT. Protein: CASSLDPGFLTDTQYF.